This T cell receptor (beta chain) emerged from a study of shared clonotypes between healthy human individuals. Study-level background: CD4 naive cells filled three plates per donor, CD4 memory three, CD8 naive two and CD8 memory one.

Profiling relied on immunoSEQ multiplex PCR, and the TCRdb table lists in-frame clones only, not all of them. The sample lists fewer than 1.8 million clones, approximately 98.5% seen once, with over 0.3% in the top ten. Trimming stripped 5 bases from V and 2 bases from J, with 11 bases between. Germline V lookup: CDR1 SGHNT, CDR2 YYREEE (reference sequence). The CDR3 consists of 13 residues. Sequenced sample: naive CD4+ T cells sorted from blood. Stated subset: CD45RA+ positively selected. The rearrangement uses TRBV5-4 and TRBJ2-7; the D is unclear. The TCR was taken from a man aged 30 to 39 in good health. The CDR3 loop is CASRRIRTYEQYF. The DNA for the CDR3 is TGTGCCAGCAGACGGATAAGGACCTACGAGCAGTACTTC.